This is a list of T cell receptor beta chains from one sample in a study of blood T cell repertoires in COVID-19. Clones were sequenced by immunoSEQ multiplex PCR, and TCRdb holds only the in-frame ones, with some missing. The table has roughly 340,000 clones, about 89% seen once. The material sequenced was peripheral blood. The receptors were sampled from a woman aged 45-60 years with COVID-19, enrolled during active disease. Both conserved end residues are part of each CDR3. D genes are given only for firm matches. Clone size is not always given. Where it is, it says once, few, many or a class for expanded clones.

TRBV5-5	TRBJ2-1	TRBD1	once	TGTGCCAGCAGCTTGGCCGGACAGGAGTACAATGAGCAGTTCTTC	CASSLAGQEYNEQFF
TRBV12-5	TRBJ2-6	NA	few	TGTGCTAGTGGTTTGGGGACAACTGGGGCCAACGTCCTGACTTTC	CASGLGTTGANVLTF
TRBV4-1	TRBJ1-1	TRBD1	NA	TGCGCCAGCAGCCAAGGACAGGGGTGGGTCACTGAAGCTTTCTTT	CASSQGQGWVTEAFF
TRBV10-2	TRBJ2-3	NA	NA	TGCGCCAGCAGTGATTCAGCGGGTAGCACAGATACGCAGTATTTT	CASSDSAGSTDTQYF
TRBV18	TRBJ1-1	TRBD1	NA	TGTGCCAGCTCATCCGGACAGGGGGGAAAAGCTTTCTTT	CASSSGQGGKAFF
TRBV4-1	TRBJ2-3	NA	NA	TGCGCCAGCAGCCAAGAGGCCTCTAGCACAGATACGCAGTATTTT	CASSQEASSTDTQYF
TRBV27	TRBJ2-7	NA	NA	TGTGCCAGCAGTTTGTATCGTTTTCGCGACAGTCCCTACGAGCAGTACTTC	CASSLYRFRDSPYEQYF
TRBV9	TRBJ2-1	NA	NA	TGTGCCAGCAGCGTAGGAGCCCCGGTTCGTGAGCAGTTCTTC	CASSVGAPVREQFF
TRBV5-6	TRBJ1-1	NA	once	TGTGCCAGCAGCTTCTCGGCCTACCAGGGGAACCCGAACACTGAAGCTTTCTTT	CASSFSAYQGNPNTEAFF
TRBV6-5	TRBJ2-3	NA	NA	TGTGCCAGCAGTACTAGAGATACGCAGTATTTT	CASSTRDTQYF
TRBV12-3/TRBV12-4	TRBJ1-2	NA	once	TGTGCCAGCAGTTCCGACTACTATGGCTACACCTTC	CASSSDYYGYTF
TRBV3-1/TRBV3-2	TRBJ2-3	TRBD2	NA	TGTGCCAGCAGCCCGGAAAAGTTCCTAGCGGGGGGCACAGATACGCAGTATTTT	CASSPEKFLAGGTDTQYF
TRBV18	TRBJ2-5	TRBD1	once	TGTGCCAGCTCACCCCAGACAGGGCAAGAGACCCAGTACTTC	CASSPQTGQETQYF
TRBV30	TRBJ2-7	TRBD1	NA	TGTGCCTGGCAACAGGGGGCTAGGTACAACCCCTACGAGCAGTACTTC	CAWQQGARYNPYEQYF
TRBV21-1	TRBJ1-5	NA	NA	TGTGCCAGCAGCATGGACAGGGATCAAAGCAATCAGCCCCAGCATTTT	CASSMDRDQSNQPQHF
TRBV6-5	TRBJ1-2	NA	NA	TGTGCCAGCAGCTCAAGGACAGATAACTATGGCTACACCTTC	CASSSRTDNYGYTF
TRBV7-8	TRBJ2-7	NA	NA	TGTGCCAGCTCCCTACAGGAGACCTCCTACGAGCAGTACTTC	CASSLQETSYEQYF
TRBV4-3	TRBJ2-7	TRBD1	NA	TGCGCCAGCAGCCAAGATAGGTCCGGGACAGGGGCCCGCGAGCAGTACTTC	CASSQDRSGTGAREQYF
TRBV19	TRBJ1-3	TRBD1	NA	TGTGCCAGTGGCCCGGGACAGGGGGCTGGAAACACCATATATTTT	CASGPGQGAGNTIYF
TRBV10-1	TRBJ2-1	TRBD2	NA	TGCGCCAGCAGCGGGGGGGGGACCGAAAACAATGAGCAGTTCTTC	CASSGGGTENNEQFF